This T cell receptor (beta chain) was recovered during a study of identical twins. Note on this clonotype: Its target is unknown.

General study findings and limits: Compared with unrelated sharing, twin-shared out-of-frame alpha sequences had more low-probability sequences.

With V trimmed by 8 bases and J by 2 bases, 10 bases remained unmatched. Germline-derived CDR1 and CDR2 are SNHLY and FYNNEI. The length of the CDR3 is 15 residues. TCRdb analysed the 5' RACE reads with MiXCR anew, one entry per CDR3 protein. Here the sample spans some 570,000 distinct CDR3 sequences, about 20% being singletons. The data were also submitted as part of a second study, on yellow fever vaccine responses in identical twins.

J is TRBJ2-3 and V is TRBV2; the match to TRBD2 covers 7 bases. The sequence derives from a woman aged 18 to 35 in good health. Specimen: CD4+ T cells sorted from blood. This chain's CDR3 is CASRASGAPTDTQYF. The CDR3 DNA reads TGTGCCAGCCGAGCTAGCGGAGCCCCCACAGATACGCAGTATTTT.